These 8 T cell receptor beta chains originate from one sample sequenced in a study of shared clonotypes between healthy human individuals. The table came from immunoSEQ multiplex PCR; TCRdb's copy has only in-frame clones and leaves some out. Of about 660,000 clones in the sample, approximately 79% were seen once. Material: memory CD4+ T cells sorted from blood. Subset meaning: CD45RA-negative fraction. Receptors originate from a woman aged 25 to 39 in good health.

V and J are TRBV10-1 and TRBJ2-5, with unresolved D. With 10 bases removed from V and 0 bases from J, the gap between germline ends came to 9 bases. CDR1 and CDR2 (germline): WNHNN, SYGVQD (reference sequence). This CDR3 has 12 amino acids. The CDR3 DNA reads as TGCGCCACCGGACGAAACCAAGAGACCCAGTACTTC. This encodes CATGRNQETQYF.

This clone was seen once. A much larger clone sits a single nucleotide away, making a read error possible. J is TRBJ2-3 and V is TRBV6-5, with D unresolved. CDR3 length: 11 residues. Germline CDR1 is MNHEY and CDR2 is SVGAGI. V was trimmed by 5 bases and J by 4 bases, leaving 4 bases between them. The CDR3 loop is CASSISDTQYF. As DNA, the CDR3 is TGTGCCAGCAGTATTTCAGATACGCAGTATTTT.

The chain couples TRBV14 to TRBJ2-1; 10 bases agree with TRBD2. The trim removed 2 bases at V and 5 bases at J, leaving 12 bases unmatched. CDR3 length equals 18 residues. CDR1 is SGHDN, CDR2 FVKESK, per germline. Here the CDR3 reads CASSQLAGVFRANNEQFF. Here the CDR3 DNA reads TGTGCCAGCAGCCAACTAGCGGGAGTGTTCAGGGCCAACAATGAGCAGTTCTTC.

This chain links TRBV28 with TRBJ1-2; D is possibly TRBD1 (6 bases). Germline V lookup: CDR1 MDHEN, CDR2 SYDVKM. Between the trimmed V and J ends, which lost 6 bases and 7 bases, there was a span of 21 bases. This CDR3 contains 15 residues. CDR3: CASRRGAGGSSGYTF. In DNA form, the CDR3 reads TGTGCCAGCAGGCGGGGCGCGGGGGGCTCGAGTGGCTACACCTTC.

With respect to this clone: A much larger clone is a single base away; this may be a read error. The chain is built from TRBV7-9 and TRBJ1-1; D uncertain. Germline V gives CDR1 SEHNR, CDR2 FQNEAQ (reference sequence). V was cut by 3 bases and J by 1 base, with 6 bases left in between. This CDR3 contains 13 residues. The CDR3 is CASSLDQNTEAFF. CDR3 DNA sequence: TGTGCCAGCAGCTTGGATCAGAACACTGAAGCTTTCTTT.

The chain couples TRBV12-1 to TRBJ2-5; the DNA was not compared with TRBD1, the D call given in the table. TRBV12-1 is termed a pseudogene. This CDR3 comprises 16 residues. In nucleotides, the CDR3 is TGTGCCAGCAGCCTTGAGTGTAGTCAGGGCCAAGAGACCCAGTACTTC. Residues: CASSLECSQGQETQYF.

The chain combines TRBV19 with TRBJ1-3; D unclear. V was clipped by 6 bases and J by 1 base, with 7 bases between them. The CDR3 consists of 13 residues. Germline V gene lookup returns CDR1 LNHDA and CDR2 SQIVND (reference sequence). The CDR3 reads CASRKGSGNTIYF. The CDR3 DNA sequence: TGTGCCAGTAGGAAGGGTTCTGGAAACACCATATATTTT.

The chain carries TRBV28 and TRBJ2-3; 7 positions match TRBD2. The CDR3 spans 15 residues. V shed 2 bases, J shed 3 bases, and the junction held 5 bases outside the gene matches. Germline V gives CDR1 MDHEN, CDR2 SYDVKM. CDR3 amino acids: CASSLGRGWTDTQYF. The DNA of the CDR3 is TGTGCCAGCAGTTTAGGGAGGGGCTGGACAGATACGCAGTATTTT.